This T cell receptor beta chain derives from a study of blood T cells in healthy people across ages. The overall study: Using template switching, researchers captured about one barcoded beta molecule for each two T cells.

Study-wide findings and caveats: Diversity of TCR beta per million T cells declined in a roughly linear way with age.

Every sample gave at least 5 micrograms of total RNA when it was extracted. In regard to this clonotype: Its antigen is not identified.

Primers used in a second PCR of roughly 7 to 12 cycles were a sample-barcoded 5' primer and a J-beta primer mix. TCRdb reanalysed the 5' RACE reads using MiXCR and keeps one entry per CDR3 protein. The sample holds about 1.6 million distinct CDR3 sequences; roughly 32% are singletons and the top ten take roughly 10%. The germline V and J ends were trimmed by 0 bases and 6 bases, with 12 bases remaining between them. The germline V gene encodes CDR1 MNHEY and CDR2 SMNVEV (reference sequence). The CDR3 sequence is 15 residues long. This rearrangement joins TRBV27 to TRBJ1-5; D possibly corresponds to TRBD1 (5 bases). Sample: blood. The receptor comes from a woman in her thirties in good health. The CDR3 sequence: CASSLSGVRIQPQHF. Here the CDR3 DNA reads TGTGCCAGCAGTTTATCAGGGGTAAGAATTCAGCCCCAGCATTTT.